Listed here are 31 T cell receptor beta chains from one sample, sequenced in a study of blood T cell repertoires in COVID-19. Clones were read by immunoSEQ multiplex PCR, and TCRdb kept only the in-frame ones, dropping some. This table has under 400,000 clones, 65% to 90% appearing once. Sequencing was performed on PBMCs or T cells enriched from blood (not recorded which). The source of these receptors is a woman in her thirties or forties with acute COVID-19.

The CDR3 sequence: CASSLVAGGYNSPLHF. The CDR3 DNA is TGTGCCAGCAGCTTAGTGGCGGGAGGCTATAATTCACCCCTCCACTTT. The chain carries TRBV11-2 and TRBJ1-6; unclear D gene. V gave up 1 base and J gave up 3 bases, with 10 bases separating them. From germline, CDR1 is SGHAT and CDR2 FQNNGV. CDR3 size: 16 residues.

This clone was seen just once. A much larger clone lies a single base off, so this may be a read error. Other DNA sequences from this sample encode an identical CDR3 as well. The CDR3 sequence is CASSRSSYEQYF. CDR3 coding DNA: TGTGCCAGCAGCCGGAGCTCCTACGAGCAGTACTTC. V and J are TRBV7-2 and TRBJ2-7; D is unclear. The germline gives CDR1 SGHTA, CDR2 FQGNSA. The V gene lost 5 bases and the J gene lost 0 bases, with 5 bases spanning the gap. The CDR3 spans 12 residues.

This clone was seen a handful of times. The chain combines TRBV4-3 with TRBJ1-3; no clear D. In germline, CDR1 is LGHNA, CDR2 YSLEER. There are 17 residues in the CDR3. V lost 1 base and J lost 0, with 13 bases in between. CDR3 nucleotides: TGCGCCAGCAGCCAAGTGGTTTCGTTGAGCTCTGGAAACACCATATATTTT. Its translation is CASSQVVSLSSGNTIYF.

The chain recombines TRBV19 with TRBJ1-2; 12 bases match TRBD1. The CDR3 spans 15 residues. Losses at the gene ends were 10 bases for V and 8 bases for J; bases not matched to a gene: 14. Germline V CDR1 and CDR2: LNHDA, SQIVND (reference sequence). CDR3 DNA: TGTGCCACCAAAAAGGGGACAGGGGGCAAATGGGGCTACACCTTC. Its protein product is CATKKGTGGKWGYTF.

The CDR3 loop reads CASKGGGDYNEQFF. The CDR3 region has the DNA TGTGCCAGCAAAGGGGGGGGCGACTACAATGAGCAGTTCTTC. This chain uses TRBV2 with TRBJ2-1; a possible D gene is TRBD2 (7 bases). Trimming shortened V by 7 bases and J by 3 bases, and 13 bases separated the two germline ends. CDR3 length: 14 amino acids. CDR1 and CDR2 (germline): SNHLY, FYNNEI.

The chain recombines TRBV20-1 with TRBJ1-1; TRBD1 might be the D (6 bases). CDR3 size: 10 residues. Germline CDR1 DFQATT, CDR2 SNEGSKA (reference sequence). V dropped 5 bases and J dropped 12 bases, with 13 bases sitting between them. This CDR3 is CSADDRQSFF. The CDR3 nucleotides read TGCAGTGCTGACGACAGGCAGTCTTTCTTT.

This chain joins TRBV21-1 and TRBJ1-2; TRBD1 reflects the table's D call only, with no check against the DNA. TRBV21-1 represents a pseudogene. The CDR3 length is 14 residues. The CDR3 sequence: CASSNDRGTYGYTF. CDR3 coding DNA: TGTGCCAGCAGCAACGACAGGGGAACCTATGGCTACACCTTC.

The rearrangement links TRBV29-1 to TRBJ2-1; possibly TRBD2 for D (6 bases). The V and J ends lost 4 bases and 5 bases respectively, with 12 bases between them. The CDR3 covers 13 residues. Per the germline V gene, CDR1 is SQVTM and CDR2 is ANQGSEA. DNA of the CDR3: TGCAGCGTTGTTGGTAGCGGTGACAATGAGCAGTTCTTC. This gives the protein CSVVGSGDNEQFF.

The chain combines TRBV13 with TRBJ2-5; 14 positions agree with TRBD2. CDR1 and CDR2 (germline): PRHDT, FYEKMQ (reference sequence). This CDR3 spans 19 amino acids. V shed 0 bases and J 2 bases; nucleotides not matched to a gene: 8. The CDR3: CASSLGRLAGGPRQETQYF. CDR3 bases: TGTGCCAGCAGCTTAGGGAGACTAGCGGGGGGGCCACGGCAAGAGACCCAGTACTTC.

The V and J genes are TRBV5-6 and TRBJ2-7; TRBD2 aligns across 7 bases. After removal of 2 bases from V and 4 bases from J, the junction contained 3 bases not matched to a gene. The length of the CDR3 is 13 residues. The germline gives CDR1 SGHDT, CDR2 YYEEEE. In DNA form, the CDR3 reads TGTGCCAGCAGCTTCGCCGGGGGGTACGAGCAGTACTTC. Its translation is CASSFAGGYEQYF.

The chain is built from TRBV5-1 and TRBJ2-5; 8 bases are shared with TRBD2. The germline V gene encodes CDR1 SGHRS and CDR2 YFSETQ. Trimming cost V 3 bases and J 5 bases; bases outside gene matches: 6. The CDR3 runs to 14 residues. The CDR3 is CASSSGLALETQYF. The DNA of the CDR3 is TGCGCCAGCAGCTCAGGACTAGCCTTGGAGACCCAGTACTTC.

The chain recombines TRBV7-8 with TRBJ2-7; 8 nucleotides align to TRBD1. Germline CDR1 reads SGHVS; CDR2 reads FQNEAQ. This CDR3 has 16 residues. Trimming at V came to 1 base and at J to 5 bases, leaving 10 bases not matched to a gene. CDR3 region: CASSLVSRGLVNEQYF. Here the CDR3 DNA reads TGTGCCAGCAGCTTAGTAAGCAGGGGGCTTGTGAACGAGCAGTACTTC. The full variable domain, in which reference TRBV7-8 and TRBJ2-7 provide the parts outside the CDR3, is GAGVSQSPRYKVAKRGQDVALRCDPISGHVSLFWYQQALGQGPEFLTYFQNEAQLDKSGLPSDRFFAERPEGSVSTLKIQRTQQEDSAVYLCASSLVSRGLVNEQYFGPGTRLTVT.

The CDR3 coding sequence is TGTGCCAGCAGCTTACGGGGTAGCGGGAGGGCCGTTACAGATACGCAGTATTTT. It is translated as CASSLRGSGRAVTDTQYF. This chain uses TRBV7-2 with TRBJ2-3; the match to TRBD2 covers 11 bases. Germline lookup yields CDR1 SGHTA and CDR2 FQGNSA. The CDR3 totals 18 residues. V lost 2 bases, J lost 3 bases, and 10 bases stayed unmatched.

V is TRBV6-1 and J is TRBJ2-6, with a weak D call TRBD1 (6 bases). With 2 bases removed from V and 2 bases from J, the gap between germline ends came to 16 bases. The CDR3 consists of 18 residues. Germline CDR1 reads MNHNS; CDR2 reads SASEGT. The CDR3 region has the DNA TGTGCCAGCAGTGAACCGACTCGGACAGCCACTGGGGCCAACGTCCTGACTTTC. Translation: CASSEPTRTATGANVLTF.

The chain couples TRBV3-1 (or the pseudogene TRBV3-2) to TRBJ2-1; D possibly corresponds to TRBD2 (5 bases). Trimming cost V 0 bases and J 10 bases, with 10 bases left between them. Germline V gene lookup returns CDR1 LGHDT and CDR2 YNNKEL (reference sequence). The CDR3 spans 13 residues. The CDR3 reads CASSQDAPGEQFF. For the CDR3, the DNA is TGTGCCAGCAGCCAAGACGCTCCGGGAGAGCAGTTCTTC.

J is TRBJ1-2 and V is TRBV28; the match to TRBD1 covers 9 bases. V lost 6 bases, J lost 9 bases, and 5 bases stayed unmatched. From germline, CDR1 is MDHEN and CDR2 SYDVKM. CDR3 length equals 12 residues. CDR3 sequence: CASSIGQGSYTF. The CDR3 DNA follows: TGTGCCAGCAGCATCGGACAGGGGAGCTACACCTTC.

This clone was counted only a few times. Other nucleotide sequences in the sample specify the same CDR3. The CDR3 loop reads CASSPGQGTEAFF. DNA for the CDR3: TGTGCCAGCAGCCCGGGACAGGGGACTGAAGCTTTCTTT. V usage is TRBV7-9 and J usage is TRBJ1-1; 10 bases agree with TRBD1. The CDR3 is made up of 13 amino acids. Trimming at V came to 5 bases and at J to 5 bases, leaving 2 bases not matched to a gene. Germline V gives CDR1 SEHNR, CDR2 FQNEAQ (reference sequence). Combining the CDR3 with reference TRBV7-9 and TRBJ1-1 gives the whole variable domain DTGVSQNPRHKITKRGQNVTFRCDPISEHNRLYWYRQTLGQGPEFLTYFQNEAQLEKSRLLSDRFSAERPKGSFSTLEIQRTEQGDSAMYLCASSPGQGTEAFFGQGTRLTVV.

This clone came up once. The chain recombines TRBV12-3 or TRBV12-4 with TRBJ2-2; D possibly corresponds to TRBD1 (5 bases). The CDR3 is made up of 13 amino acids. The ends were cut back, 6 bases at V and 6 bases at J, with 11 bases in the middle. CDR3 loop: CASSPRAPGELFF. CDR3 DNA: TGTGCCAGCAGCCCCAGGGCCCCCGGGGAGCTGTTTTTT.

In the case of this clone: Different DNA sequences within this sample yield the same CDR3. The rearrangement uses TRBV6-1 and TRBJ1-5; possible D gene TRBD1, 6 bases. This CDR3 comprises 16 residues. Per the germline V gene, CDR1 is MNHNS and CDR2 is SASEGT. V was clipped by 1 base and J by 0 bases, with 10 bases between them. The CDR3: CASSEVGGYSNQPQHF. The CDR3 nucleotides are TGTGCCAGCAGTGAAGTAGGGGGTTATAGCAATCAGCCCCAGCATTTT.

V is TRBV2 and J is TRBJ2-1; TRBD2 matches at 12 bases. Losses at the gene ends were 5 bases for V and 6 bases for J; bases not matched to a gene: 2. This CDR3 has 14 residues. Germline V gives CDR1 SNHLY, CDR2 FYNNEI. The CDR3 is CASSTSGRSNEQFF. CDR3 DNA: TGTGCCAGCAGTACTAGCGGGAGGTCCAATGAGCAGTTCTTC.

The CDR3 here is CALRGDYQNNEQFF. The CDR3 DNA follows: TGTGCCCTACGCGGGGACTACCAGAACAATGAGCAGTTCTTC. This sequence joins TRBV5-3 and TRBJ2-1; TRBD2 agrees at 7 bases. TRBV5-3 is placed among ORFs of uncertain function. CDR3 size: 14 residues. The trim removed 10 bases at V and 5 bases at J, leaving 12 bases unmatched.

The chain carries TRBV19 and TRBJ1-4, with 8 positions matching TRBD1. Germline V gives CDR1 LNHDA, CDR2 SQIVND (reference sequence). The CDR3 is 15 residues long. Losses at the gene ends were 4 bases for V and 2 bases for J; bases not matched to a gene: 3. The CDR3 loop reads CASSNRQGTNEKLFF. The CDR3 nucleotides read TGTGCCAGTAGTAATCGACAGGGGACTAATGAAAAACTGTTTTTT.

Ten or more counts support this clone. The V gene is TRBV19, the J gene TRBJ1-4, with TRBD1 matching over 8 bases. The length of the CDR3 is 14 residues. Per the germline V gene, CDR1 is LNHDA and CDR2 is SQIVND (reference sequence). V dropped 7 bases and J dropped 7; count of bases not matched to a gene: 8. The CDR3 region is CASTQDRASEKLFF. CDR3 sequence (DNA): TGTGCCAGTACCCAGGACAGGGCTAGTGAAAAACTGTTTTTT.

The chain carries TRBV29-1 and TRBJ2-3; possible D gene TRBD1, 6 bases. The V gene's germline CDR1 is SQVTM and CDR2 ANQGSEA. This CDR3 has 14 residues. V was pared by 7 bases and J by 0 bases, with 14 bases between. CDR3 sequence (DNA): TGCAGCGCCCGAGGACAGAGTAGCACAGATACGCAGTATTTT. Translating it yields CSARGQSSTDTQYF.

In this sample, this clone turned up a few times. The V call is TRBV5-8, the J call TRBJ1-1, with 10 bases that match TRBD1. Germline V gives CDR1 SGHTS, CDR2 YDEGEE. V gave up 1 base and J gave up 7 bases; unmatched junction bases: 16. The CDR3 has 18 amino acids. CDR3 protein: CASSLFLGQGSAWREAFF. In DNA form, the CDR3 reads TGTGCCAGCAGCTTGTTCTTGGGACAGGGGTCCGCGTGGCGTGAAGCTTTCTTT.

The chain combines TRBV12-3 or TRBV12-4 with TRBJ2-7; possible D gene TRBD2, 6 bases. The V gene lost 2 bases and the J gene lost 4 bases, with 9 bases spanning the gap. The length of the CDR3 is 13 residues. The CDR3 sequence is CASSLLRGYEQYF. The CDR3 bases are TGTGCCAGCAGTTTACTCCGGGGGTACGAGCAGTACTTC.

J is TRBJ1-5 and V is TRBV12-3 or TRBV12-4; D possibly corresponds to TRBD1 (5 bases). The V and J ends lost 3 bases and 5 bases respectively, with 8 bases between them. The CDR3 is made up of 13 amino acids. The CDR3 DNA follows: TGTGCCAGCAGTTTTTCCAGGGATCAGCCCCAGCATTTT. Its translation is CASSFSRDQPQHF.

V is TRBV6-5 and J is TRBJ1-4; 7 nucleotides align to TRBD1. V lost 7 bases to trimming and J lost 8 bases; unmatched junction nucleotides: 10. The CDR3 consists of 14 residues. The germline CDR1 and CDR2 sequences are MNHEY and SVGAGI. The CDR3 DNA follows: TGTGCCAGCAAGACCGGGACAGCAGGCGAAAAACTGTTTTTT. Protein product: CASKTGTAGEKLFF.

The rearrangement links TRBV19 to TRBJ1-5; D is uncertain. V lost 2 bases to trimming and J lost 5 bases, with 13 bases between them. Germline-derived CDR1 and CDR2 are LNHDA and SQIVND (reference sequence). The CDR3 is 15 residues long. CDR3 residues: CASSITNPLHQPQHF. CDR3 DNA: TGTGCCAGTAGTATAACAAACCCCCTTCATCAGCCCCAGCATTTT. The full variable domain, its missing parts supplied by reference TRBV19 and TRBJ1-5, is DGGITQSPKYLFRKEGQNVTLSCEQNLNHDAMYWYRQDPGQGLRLIYYSQIVNDFQKGDIAEGYSVSREKKESFPLTVTSAQKNPTAFYLCASSITNPLHQPQHFGDGTRLSIL.

This rearrangement joins TRBV28 to TRBJ2-5; 7 bases are shared with TRBD1. Trimming cost V 5 bases and J 5 bases; bases outside gene matches: 11. Germline CDR1 MDHEN, CDR2 SYDVKM. CDR3 length equals 15 residues. CDR3 protein: CASSHSQGVSETQYF. DNA of the CDR3: TGTGCCAGCAGTCATTCGCAGGGGGTTAGTGAGACCCAGTACTTC.

The chain joins TRBV7-9 to TRBJ2-5; D gene unclear. The CDR3 extends over 12 amino acids. Trimming pared 10 bases from V and 5 bases from J, leaving 14 bases between. Per the germline V gene, CDR1 is SEHNR and CDR2 is FQNEAQ (reference sequence). This chain's CDR3 is CATTILVETQYF. DNA for the CDR3: TGTGCCACCACAATCTTAGTGGAGACCCAGTACTTC.